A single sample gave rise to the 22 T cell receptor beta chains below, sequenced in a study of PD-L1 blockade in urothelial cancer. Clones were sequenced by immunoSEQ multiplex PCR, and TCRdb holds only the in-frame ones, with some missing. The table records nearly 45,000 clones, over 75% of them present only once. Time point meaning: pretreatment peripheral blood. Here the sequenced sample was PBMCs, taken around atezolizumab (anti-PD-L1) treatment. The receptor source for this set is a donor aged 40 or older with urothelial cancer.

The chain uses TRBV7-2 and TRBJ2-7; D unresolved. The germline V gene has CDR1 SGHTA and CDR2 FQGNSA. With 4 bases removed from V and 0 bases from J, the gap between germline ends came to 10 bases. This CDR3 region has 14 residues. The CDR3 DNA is TGTGCCAGCAGCTCCGGCGGCAGCTCCTACGAGCAGTACTTC. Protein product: CASSSGGSSYEQYF.

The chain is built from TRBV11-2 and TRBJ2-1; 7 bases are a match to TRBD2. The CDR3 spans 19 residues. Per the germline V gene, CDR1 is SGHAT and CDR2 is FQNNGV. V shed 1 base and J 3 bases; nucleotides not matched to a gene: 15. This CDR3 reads CASSLGRTRTWLGYNEQFF. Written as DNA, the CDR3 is TGTGCCAGCAGCTTAGGTAGGACTAGAACTTGGTTAGGCTACAATGAGCAGTTCTTC.

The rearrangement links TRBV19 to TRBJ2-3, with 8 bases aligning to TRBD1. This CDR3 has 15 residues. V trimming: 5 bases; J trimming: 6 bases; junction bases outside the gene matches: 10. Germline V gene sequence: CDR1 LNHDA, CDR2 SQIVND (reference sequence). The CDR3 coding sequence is TGTGCCAGTAGTCCGCTGGACAGGGTGACTGATACGCAGTATTTT. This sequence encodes CASSPLDRVTDTQYF. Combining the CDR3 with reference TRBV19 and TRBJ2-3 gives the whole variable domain DGGITQSPKYLFRKEGQNVTLSCEQNLNHDAMYWYRQDPGQGLRLIYYSQIVNDFQKGDIAEGYSVSREKKESFPLTVTSAQKNPTAFYLCASSPLDRVTDTQYFGPGTRLTVL.

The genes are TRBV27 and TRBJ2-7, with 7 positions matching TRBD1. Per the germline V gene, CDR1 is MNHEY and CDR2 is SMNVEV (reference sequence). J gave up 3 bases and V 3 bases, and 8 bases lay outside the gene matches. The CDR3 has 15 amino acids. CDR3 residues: CASSFRAGGNYEQYF. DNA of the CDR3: TGTGCCAGCAGTTTTCGGGCAGGGGGAAACTACGAGCAGTACTTC.

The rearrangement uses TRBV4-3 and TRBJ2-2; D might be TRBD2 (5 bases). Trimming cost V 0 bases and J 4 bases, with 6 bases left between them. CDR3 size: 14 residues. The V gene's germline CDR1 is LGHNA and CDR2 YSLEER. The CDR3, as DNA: TGCGCCAGCAGCCAAGATCGGGGCACCGGGGAGCTGTTTTTT. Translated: CASSQDRGTGELFF.

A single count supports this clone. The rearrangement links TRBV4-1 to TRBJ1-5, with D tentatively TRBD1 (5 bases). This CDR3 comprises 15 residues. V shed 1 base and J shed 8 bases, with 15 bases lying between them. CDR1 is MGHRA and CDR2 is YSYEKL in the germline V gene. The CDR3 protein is CASSQGGRGREPQHF. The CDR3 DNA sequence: TGCGCCAGCAGCCAAGGTGGGCGGGGGAGAGAGCCCCAGCATTTT.

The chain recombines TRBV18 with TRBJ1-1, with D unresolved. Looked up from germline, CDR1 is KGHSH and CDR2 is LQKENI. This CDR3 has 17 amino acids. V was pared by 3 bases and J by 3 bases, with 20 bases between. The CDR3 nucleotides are TGTGCCAGCTCACCCCAGGCGGGTAAGGTGTTGGACACTGAAGCTTTCTTT. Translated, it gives CASSPQAGKVLDTEAFF.

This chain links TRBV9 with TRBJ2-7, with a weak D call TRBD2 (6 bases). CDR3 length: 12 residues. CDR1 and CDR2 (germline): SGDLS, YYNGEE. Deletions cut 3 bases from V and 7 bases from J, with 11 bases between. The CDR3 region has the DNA TGTGCCAGCAGCGGCCGGAGGGGTGAGCAGTACTTC. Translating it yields CASSGRRGEQYF. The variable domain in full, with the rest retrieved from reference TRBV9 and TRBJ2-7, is DSGVTQTPKHLITATGQRVTLRCSPRSGDLSVYWYQQSLDQGLQFLIQYYNGEERAKGNILERFSAQQFPDLHSELNLSSLELGDSALYFCASSGRRGEQYFGPGTRLTVT.

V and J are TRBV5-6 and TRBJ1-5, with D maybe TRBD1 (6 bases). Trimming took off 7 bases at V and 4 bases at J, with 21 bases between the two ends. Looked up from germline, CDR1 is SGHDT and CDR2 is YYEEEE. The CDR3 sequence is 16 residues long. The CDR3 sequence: CASRPGGQGLNQPQHF. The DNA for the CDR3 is TGTGCCAGCCGCCCGGGGGGGCAGGGCCTAAATCAGCCCCAGCATTTT.

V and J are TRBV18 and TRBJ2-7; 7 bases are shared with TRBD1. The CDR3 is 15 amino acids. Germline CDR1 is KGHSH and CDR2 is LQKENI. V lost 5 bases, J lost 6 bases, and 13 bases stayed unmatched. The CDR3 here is CASSSRQGVYSEQYF. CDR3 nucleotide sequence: TGTGCCAGCTCATCCCGACAGGGTGTCTACAGCGAGCAGTACTTC.

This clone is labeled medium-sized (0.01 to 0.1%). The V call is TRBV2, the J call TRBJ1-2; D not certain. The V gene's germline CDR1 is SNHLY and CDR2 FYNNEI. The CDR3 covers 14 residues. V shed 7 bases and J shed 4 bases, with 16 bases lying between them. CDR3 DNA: TGTGCCAGCACGGAGGCCCCCGGCCGCTATGGCTACACCTTC. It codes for CASTEAPGRYGYTF.

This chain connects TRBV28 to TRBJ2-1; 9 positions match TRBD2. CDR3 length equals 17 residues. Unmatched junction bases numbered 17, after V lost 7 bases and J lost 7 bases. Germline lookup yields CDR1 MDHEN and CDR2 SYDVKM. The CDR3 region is CASKGGLGAGGSNEQFF. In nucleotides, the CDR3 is TGTGCCAGCAAAGGGGGACTCGGAGCGGGGGGCTCGAATGAGCAGTTCTTC.

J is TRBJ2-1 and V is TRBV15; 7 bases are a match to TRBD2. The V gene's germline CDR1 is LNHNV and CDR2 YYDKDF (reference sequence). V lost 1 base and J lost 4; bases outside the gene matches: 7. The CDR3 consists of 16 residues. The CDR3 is CATSRGGTSAYNEQFF. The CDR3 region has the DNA TGTGCCACCAGCAGAGGAGGAACTAGCGCATACAATGAGCAGTTCTTC.

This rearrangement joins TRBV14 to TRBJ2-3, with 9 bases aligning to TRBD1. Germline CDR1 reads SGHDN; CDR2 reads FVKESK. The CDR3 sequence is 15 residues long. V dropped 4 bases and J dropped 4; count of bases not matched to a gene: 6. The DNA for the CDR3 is TGTGCCAGCAGCCTCGGACAGGGGACTGCAGATACGCAGTATTTT. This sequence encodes CASSLGQGTADTQYF.

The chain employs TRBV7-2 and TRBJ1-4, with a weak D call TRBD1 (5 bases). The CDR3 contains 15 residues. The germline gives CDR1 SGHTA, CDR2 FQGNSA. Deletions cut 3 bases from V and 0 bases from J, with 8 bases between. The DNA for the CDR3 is TGTGCCAGCAGCTTCACAGGAACAACTAATGAAAAACTGTTTTTT. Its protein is CASSFTGTTNEKLFF.

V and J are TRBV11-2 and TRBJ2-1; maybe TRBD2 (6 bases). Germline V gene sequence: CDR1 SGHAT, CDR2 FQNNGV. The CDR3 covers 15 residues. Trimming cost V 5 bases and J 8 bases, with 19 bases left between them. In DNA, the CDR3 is TGTGCCAGCAGCCTCGGGGGTCAGGGAGGCGATGAGCAGTTCTTC. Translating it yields CASSLGGQGGDEQFF.

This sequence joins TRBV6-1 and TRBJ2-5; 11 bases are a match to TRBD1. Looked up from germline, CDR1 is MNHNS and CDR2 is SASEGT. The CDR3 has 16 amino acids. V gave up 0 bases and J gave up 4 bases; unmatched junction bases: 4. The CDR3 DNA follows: TGTGCCAGCAGTGAAGCCGGGACAGGGGGAAGAGAGACCCAGTACTTC. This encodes CASSEAGTGGRETQYF.

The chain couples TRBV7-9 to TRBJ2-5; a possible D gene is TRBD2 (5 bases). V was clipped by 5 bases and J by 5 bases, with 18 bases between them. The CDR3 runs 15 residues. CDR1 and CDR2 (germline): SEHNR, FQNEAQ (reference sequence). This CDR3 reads CASSPRPGIRETQYF. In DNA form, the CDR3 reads TGTGCCAGCAGCCCCCGGCCGGGGATAAGGGAGACCCAGTACTTC.

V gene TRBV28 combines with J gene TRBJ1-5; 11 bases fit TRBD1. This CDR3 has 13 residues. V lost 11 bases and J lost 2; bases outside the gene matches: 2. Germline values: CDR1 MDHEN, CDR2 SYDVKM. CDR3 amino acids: CAGGQGGNQPQHF. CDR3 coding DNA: TGTGCCGGGGGACAGGGGGGCAATCAGCCCCAGCATTTT. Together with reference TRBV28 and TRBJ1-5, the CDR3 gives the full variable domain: DVKVTQSSRYLVKRTGEKVFLECVQDMDHENMFWYRQDPGLGLRLIYFSYDVKMKEKGDIPEGYSVSREKKERFSLILESASTNQTSMYLCAGGQGGNQPQHFGDGTRLSIL.

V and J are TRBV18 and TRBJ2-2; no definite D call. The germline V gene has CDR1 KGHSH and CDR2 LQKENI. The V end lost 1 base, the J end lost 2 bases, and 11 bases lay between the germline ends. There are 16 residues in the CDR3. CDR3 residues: CASSPRTFTNTGELFF. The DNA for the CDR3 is TGTGCCAGCTCACCACGCACTTTTACTAACACCGGGGAGCTGTTTTTT.

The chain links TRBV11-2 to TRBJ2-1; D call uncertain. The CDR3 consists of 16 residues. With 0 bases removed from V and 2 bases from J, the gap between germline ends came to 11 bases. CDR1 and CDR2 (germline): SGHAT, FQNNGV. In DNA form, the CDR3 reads TGTGCCAGCAGCTTAGACGCCCTACCGCCCTACAATGAGCAGTTCTTC. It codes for CASSLDALPPYNEQFF.

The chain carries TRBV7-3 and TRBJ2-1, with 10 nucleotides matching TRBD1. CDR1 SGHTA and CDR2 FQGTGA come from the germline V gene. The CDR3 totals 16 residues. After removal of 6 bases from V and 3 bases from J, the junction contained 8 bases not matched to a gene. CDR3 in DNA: TGTGCCAGCAGGCCGTCCGGGACAGGGGTCTACAATGAGCAGTTCTTC. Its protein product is CASRPSGTGVYNEQFF. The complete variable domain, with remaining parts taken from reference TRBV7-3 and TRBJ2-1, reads GAGVSQTPSNKVTEKGKYVELRCDPISGHTALYWYRQSLGQGPEFLIYFQGTGAADDSGLPNDRFFAVRPEGSVSTLKIQRTERGDSAVYLCASRPSGTGVYNEQFFGPGTRLTVL.